These 7 T cell receptor beta chains were sequenced from one sample in a study of OX40 agonist ivuxolimab in advanced cancers. Method: immunoSEQ multiplex PCR; TCRdb's copy keeps in-frame clones and lacks some. The sample holds approximately 70,000 clones; under 95% are singletons and the top ten take about 5.5%. Sequences were derived from CD4+ or CD8+ T cells sorted from blood, sampled in a trial of the OX40 agonist ivuxolimab. These TCRs come from an adult with an advanced solid tumor such as melanoma, head and neck, liver or kidney cancer.

The sample holds one count of this clone. The chain joins TRBV30 to TRBJ1-2, with 12 nucleotides matching TRBD1. This CDR3 is 18 amino acids long. V gave up 5 bases and J gave up 7 bases; unmatched junction bases: 20. The germline V gene has CDR1 GTSNPN and CDR2 SVGIG (reference sequence). The CDR3 sequence: CAWGRGTGGLWTRGGYTF. In DNA, the CDR3 is TGTGCCTGGGGTAGAGGGACAGGGGGCTTATGGACCCGTGGTGGCTACACCTTC.

V gene TRBV15 combines with J gene TRBJ2-3; no clear D. This CDR3 region has 16 residues. Trimming pared 1 base from V and 3 bases from J, leaving 14 bases between. In germline, CDR1 is LNHNV, CDR2 YYDKDF (reference sequence). The CDR3 loop is CATSRGQEDVTDTQYF. In nucleotides, the CDR3 is TGTGCCACCAGCAGAGGACAAGAAGACGTAACAGATACGCAGTATTTT.

The chain has TRBV28 and TRBJ2-5; TRBD2 aligns across 9 bases. Germline lookup yields CDR1 MDHEN and CDR2 SYDVKM. This CDR3 spans 14 amino acids. The V gene end was trimmed by 6 bases and the J gene end by 2 bases; junction bases not matched to a gene: 4. The CDR3 nucleotides are TGTGCCAGCAGGATGGCGGGAGGGCAAGAGACCCAGTACTTC. This sequence encodes CASRMAGGQETQYF.

The V call is TRBV25-1, the J call TRBJ2-1, with 8 bases lining up with TRBD2. The germline gives CDR1 MGHDK, CDR2 SYGVNS. The CDR3 extends over 15 amino acids. Trimming cost V 3 bases and J 2 bases; bases outside gene matches: 3. In DNA form, the CDR3 reads TGTGCCAGCAGTGACTTTAGCGGGACCTACAATGAGCAGTTCTTC. This sequence encodes CASSDFSGTYNEQFF.

CDR3 sequence (DNA): TGTGCCAGCAGTTTAAGCCAGACAGCCTATGGCTACACCTTC. Translated, it gives CASSLSQTAYGYTF. The V gene is TRBV27, the J gene TRBJ1-2; D might be TRBD1 (5 bases). V lost 2 bases, J lost 4 bases, and 11 bases lay in between. There are 14 residues in the CDR3. The V gene's germline CDR1 is MNHEY and CDR2 SMNVEV (reference sequence).

This clone was counted a single time. The gene calls are TRBV6-5 and TRBJ2-2; D is unresolved. V was shortened by 0 bases and J by 6 bases, with 8 bases between the two germline ends. The germline V gene encodes CDR1 MNHEY and CDR2 SVGAGI. The CDR3 sequence is 14 residues long. The CDR3 is CASSYSGSPGELFF. The DNA of the CDR3 is TGTGCCAGCAGTTACTCCGGGTCCCCCGGGGAGCTGTTTTTT.

This clone has only one observation. This chain joins TRBV7-6 and TRBJ2-5; TRBD2 aligns across 8 bases. Trimming took 3 bases from V and 5 from J; bases not matched to a gene: 5. CDR1 SGHVS and CDR2 FNYEAQ come from the germline V gene. CDR3 length equals 14 residues. CDR3 DNA sequence: TGTGCCAGCAGCTTGCTGACTAGCGCGGAGACCCAGTACTTC. Protein product: CASSLLTSAETQYF. The full variable domain, in which reference TRBV7-6 and TRBJ2-5 provide the parts outside the CDR3, is GAGVSQSPRYKVTKRGQDVALRCDPISGHVSLYWYRQALGQGPEFLTYFNYEAQQDKSGLPNDRFSAERPEGSISTLTIQRTEQRDSAMYRCASSLLTSAETQYFGPGTRLLVL.